These 14 T cell receptor beta chains were sequenced from one sample in a study of Ad26.COV2.S vaccination and SARS-CoV-2 variants. Repertoires were generated with immunoSEQ multiplex PCR, while TCRdb's copy carries only in-frame clones and drops some. This table holds roughly 500,000 clones, approximately 90% found once. Treatment noted: roughly 18 received Ad26.COV2.S at low or high dose, single or two shots; about 5 received placebo; per-sample allocation not given. The study sampled participants on day 63 after the first vaccine or placebo injection. The sample consisted of peripheral blood, taken in a trial of Ad26.COV2.S vaccine versus placebo. The receptor source for this set is a person between 18 and 60 years old who received the Ad26.COV2.S COVID-19 vaccine or a placebo.

The rearrangement joins TRBV9 to TRBJ2-7; the D is unclear. The CDR3 extends over 17 amino acids. Germline V CDR1 and CDR2: SGDLS, YYNGEE. Trimming removed 0 bases at V and 2 bases at J, with 18 bases between. The CDR3 nucleotides are TGTGCCAGCAGCGTAGCCGACATAGGTATAGGGCCCTACGAGCAGTACTTC. Its protein product is CASSVADIGIGPYEQYF.

This clone was found once. The chain's CDR3 is CASRAQGASNEKLFF. The CDR3 DNA reads as TGTGCCAGCAGGGCCCAGGGGGCGAGTAATGAAAAACTGTTTTTT. The V and J genes are TRBV6-5 and TRBJ1-4, with 8 bases identical to TRBD1. The CDR3 length is 15 residues. Germline lookup yields CDR1 MNHEY and CDR2 SVGAGI. Trimming at V came to 6 bases and at J to 4 bases, leaving 7 bases not matched to a gene.

This rearrangement joins TRBV27 to TRBJ1-4, with TRBD1 identical over 7 bases. CDR1 is MNHEY and CDR2 is SMNVEV in the germline V gene (reference sequence). This CDR3 has 16 amino acids. J lost 3 bases, V lost 3 bases, and 7 bases had no gene match. The CDR3 DNA reads TGTGCCAGCAGTTTCGAGGTTGGGACAGCTAATGAAAAACTGTTTTTT. Translated: CASSFEVGTANEKLFF.

About this clone itself: Mismatch with germline at one junction end may stem from a read error. J is TRBJ1-2 and V is TRBV14, with D maybe TRBD1 (6 bases). The V gene's germline CDR1 is SGHDN and CDR2 FVKESK. This CDR3 comprises 12 residues. The CDR3 sequence is CASSQAGGGRSF. The CDR3 DNA follows: TGTGCCAGCAGCCAAGCTGGGGGCGGCAGGAGCTTC.

This clone was seen a handful of times. V usage is TRBV6-5 and J usage is TRBJ1-1, with no clear D. Trimming left V 8 bases short and J 0 bases short, with 16 bases between. This CDR3 is 15 amino acids long. CDR1 is MNHEY, CDR2 SVGAGI, per germline. CDR3 nucleotides: TGTGCCAGCCTCGACACCTACCGCATGAACACTGAAGCTTTCTTT. It encodes CASLDTYRMNTEAFF.

The chain carries TRBV3-1 (or the pseudogene TRBV3-2) and TRBJ2-5, with D maybe TRBD2 (7 bases). Germline lookup yields CDR1 LGHDT and CDR2 YNNKEL (reference sequence). The CDR3 loop spans 16 amino acids. The V and J ends lost 0 bases and 5 bases respectively, with 16 bases between them. The DNA for the CDR3 is TGTGCCAGCAGCCAAGAGCTTACGGGGGGCGCCGAGACCCAGTACTTC. Protein sequence: CASSQELTGGAETQYF.

This chain links TRBV28 with TRBJ2-2; the match to TRBD1 covers 12 bases. V lost 8 bases, J lost 6 bases, and 16 bases stayed unmatched. The germline V gene encodes CDR1 MDHEN and CDR2 SYDVKM. The CDR3 spans 18 residues. The CDR3 is CASRDRGRLGARPGELFF. DNA for the CDR3: TGTGCCAGCCGGGACAGGGGGCGCTTAGGTGCCAGACCCGGGGAGCTGTTTTTT.

The gene calls are TRBV6-4 and TRBJ2-2; tentatively, D is TRBD2 (6 bases). The germline V gene encodes CDR1 MRHNA and CDR2 SNTAGT. Trimming pared 4 bases from V and 5 bases from J, leaving 11 bases between. The CDR3 contains 14 residues. For the CDR3, the DNA is TGTGCCAGCAGTGGCCAGGGAGGAACCGGGGAGCTGTTTTTT. Its translation is CASSGQGGTGELFF.

V and J are TRBV28 and TRBJ1-1, with 7 bases aligning to TRBD1. The V and J ends lost 2 bases and 7 bases, in that order; junction bases with no gene match: 7. Germline values: CDR1 MDHEN, CDR2 SYDVKM. The length of the CDR3 is 14 residues. The chain's CDR3 is CASSLPLTGIEAFF. Written as DNA, the CDR3 is TGTGCCAGCAGTTTACCCCTGACAGGGATTGAAGCTTTCTTT.

The V call is TRBV5-8, the J call TRBJ1-5, with a weak D call TRBD1 (6 bases). CDR3 length: 15 residues. The V end was cut by 1 base, the J end by 1 base, with 9 bases between. CDR1 is SGHTS, CDR2 YDEGEE, per germline. The CDR3 nucleotides read TGTGCCAGCAGCTTGAGGGGGATGAGCAATCAGCCCCAGCATTTT. Translated, it gives CASSLRGMSNQPQHF.

V and J are TRBV24-1 and TRBJ1-4; D unclear. The CDR3 extends over 16 amino acids. Trimming took 2 bases from V and 8 from J, leaving 17 bases between them. Germline V gene data show CDR1 as KGHDR and CDR2 as SFDVKD. CDR3 in DNA: TGTGCCACCAGTGATTCGCCGGGATCCCGGGAAGAAAAACTGTTTTTT. Translation: CATSDSPGSREEKLFF.

This chain links TRBV5-6 with TRBJ2-7; TRBD2 matches 7 bases. With V trimmed by 1 base and J by 3 bases, 4 bases remained unmatched. CDR1 SGHDT and CDR2 YYEEEE come from the germline V gene. The CDR3 is 14 amino acids. The CDR3 DNA reads as TGTGCCAGCAGCTTGCCGGGAGGAAGCTACGAGCAGTACTTC. It encodes CASSLPGGSYEQYF. Supplemented by reference TRBV5-6 and TRBJ2-7, the full variable domain reads DAGVTQSPTHLIKTRGQQVTLRCSPKSGHDTVSWYQQALGQGPQFIFQYYEEEERQRGNFPDRFSGHQFPNYSSELNVNALLLGDSALYLCASSLPGGSYEQYFGPGTRLTVT.

The chain links TRBV19 to TRBJ1-2; 11 bases are shared with TRBD1. Germline loops: CDR1 LNHDA, CDR2 SQIVND (reference sequence). V shed 7 bases, J shed 8 bases, and the junction held 9 bases outside the gene matches. CDR3 length equals 14 residues. Here the CDR3 reads CASTAGTGGRGYTF. Written as DNA, the CDR3 is TGTGCCAGTACGGCCGGGACAGGGGGTCGGGGCTACACCTTC.

V is TRBV29-1 and J is TRBJ2-7, with 9 positions matching TRBD1. In germline, CDR1 is SQVTM, CDR2 ANQGSEA. Trimming at V came to 6 bases and at J to 3 bases, leaving 6 bases not matched to a gene. This CDR3 is built from 13 residues. CDR3 sequence (DNA): TGCAGCGTCACCGGGACAGGGAGCTACGAGCAGTACTTC. Protein sequence: CSVTGTGSYEQYF.